These 22 T cell receptor beta chains originate from one sample sequenced in a study of T cells in women clearing cervical HPV infection listed by TCRdb under 2018. The method was the immunoSEQ multiplex PCR assay. TCRdb obtained this table from immuneACCESS and retained in-frame rearrangements with V and J assigned. These tables miss some clones; where compared with another copy, unresolved V genes account for less than half of the shortfall, and the remainder is unexplained. This sample's records show roughly 20,000 clones. The ten largest clones represent about 5% of the sample. Sequenced input: blood buffy coat. These receptors were taken from a woman aged 18 to 75 with a cervical HPV16 infection that either progressed to CIN3+ or cleared (not recorded which).

Notes on this clone: Coverage ceases 3 residues before the CDR3 finishes, and the germline J gene fills in the end. V usage is TRBV12-3 or TRBV12-4 and J usage is TRBJ2-1, with D perhaps TRBD2 (5 bases). The CDR3 has 13 residues. Trimming pared 3 bases from V and 5 bases from J, leaving 8 bases between. The CDR3 loop reads CASSFSSNNEQFF. The DNA read from the CDR3 is TGTGCCAGCAGTTTTTCTAGCAACAATGAG.

Incomplete CDR3 DNA: TGTGCCTGGACAAACTCTGGAAACACC. This gives the protein CAWTNSGNT. The CDR3 in its entirety is CAWTNSGNTIYF. The rearrangement joins TRBV30 to TRBJ1-3; D gene ambiguous. The read stops 3 residues short of the end of the CDR3; the missing end is completed from the germline J gene. The germline V gene encodes CDR1 GTSNPN and CDR2 SVGIG (reference sequence). The CDR3 has 12 amino acids. V gave up 4 bases and J gave up 0 bases, with 4 bases separating them.

As concerns this clone: The read halts 3 residues ahead of the CDR3 end, with the missing end drawn from the germline J gene. The chain carries TRBV7-2 and TRBJ1-3; TRBD1 is a possible D gene (5 bases). The CDR3 spans 14 residues. Germline V gives CDR1 SGHTA, CDR2 FQGNSA. With 3 bases removed from V and 4 bases from J, the gap between germline ends came to 10 bases. The CDR3 is CASSLGGKGNTIYF. CDR3 DNA (partial): TGTGCCAGCAGCTTGGGGGGGAAAGGAAACACC.

A remark on this clone: The read is 3 residues too short to cover the CDR3 end, so that end is filled in from the germline J gene. The rearrangement uses TRBV7-8 and TRBJ1-5, with D unclear. Per the germline V gene, CDR1 is SGHVS and CDR2 is FQNEAQ. There are 15 residues in the CDR3. The V end lost 0 bases, the J end lost 5 bases, and 11 bases lay between the germline ends. The CDR3 loop is CASSLAYLRDQPQHF. CDR3 bases read: TGTGCCAGCAGCTTAGCCTATTTGAGGGATCAGCCC.

With respect to this clone: With the read ending 3 residues before the CDR3 end, the germline J gene is used to fill in that end. This rearrangement joins TRBV20-1 to TRBJ1-5; 7 nucleotides match TRBD1. This CDR3 has 13 residues. Germline CDR1 DFQATT, CDR2 SNEGSKA (reference sequence). CDR3 amino acids: CSASADRVGPQHF. CDR3 DNA (partial): TGCAGTGCTAGCGCTGACAGGGTTGGACCC.

A remark on this clone: From the germline J gene comes the end of the CDR3, since the read stops 3 residues before it. The chain joins TRBV28 to TRBJ2-3; tentative D call: TRBD2 (5 bases). The CDR3 runs to 14 residues. Germline CDR1 and CDR2: MDHEN and SYDVKM. Deletions cut 2 bases from V and 6 bases from J, with 12 bases between. The CDR3 here is CASSLLALGDTQYF. Partial CDR3 DNA: TGTGCCAGCAGTTTACTAGCTCTCGGGGATACG.

Of note for this clone: The sequence runs out 3 residues before the end of the CDR3; the remainder is reconstructed from the germline J gene. The chain combines TRBV19 with TRBJ2-1, with a tentative D call TRBD1 (5 bases). V lost 7 bases, J lost 3 bases, and 7 bases lay in between. Germline-derived CDR1 and CDR2 are LNHDA and SQIVND (reference sequence). The CDR3 length is 12 residues. The covered CDR3 bases are TGTGCCAGTACTCAGGGCTACAATGAG. Translation gives CASTQGYNE. Given in full, the CDR3 is CASTQGYNEQFF.

Regarding this clone: The read terminates 3 residues before the CDR3 end, so the remaining end is supplied by the germline J gene. The chain recombines TRBV4-2 with TRBJ2-5, with no clear D. This CDR3 contains 14 residues. The V gene lost 0 bases and the J gene lost 2 bases, with 7 bases spanning the gap. The germline gives CDR1 LGHNA, CDR2 YNFKEQ. The CDR3: CASSQDVRQETQYF. The covered CDR3 bases are TGTGCCAGCAGCCAAGATGTCAGGCAAGAGACC.

To note about this clone: The CDR3 end falls 3 residues outside the read, so it is completed with the germline J gene. The chain combines TRBV5-1 with TRBJ2-3, with 14 positions matching TRBD2. The CDR3 covers 18 residues. Germline trimming cut 4 bases from V and 2 bases from J; bases unmatched to any gene: 9. Germline CDR1 and CDR2: SGHRS and YFSETQ. CDR3 amino acids: CASSDTGTSGGLTDTQYF. Incomplete CDR3 DNA: TGCGCCAGCAGCGACACCGGGACTAGCGGGGGCCTCACAGATACG.

The covered CDR3 bases are TGCGCCAGCAGCTTGTATCCGGGGAGGGGCACAGATACG. Its translation: CASSLYPGRGTDT. The entire CDR3 protein is CASSLYPGRGTDTQYF. The gene calls are TRBV5-1 and TRBJ2-3, with 7 bases lining up with TRBD2. The DNA ends 3 residues before the CDR3 does, and the rest of the CDR3 is filled in from the germline J gene. The germline V gene has CDR1 SGHRS and CDR2 YFSETQ. This CDR3 has 16 residues. J lost 1 base, V lost 1 base, and 6 bases had no gene match.

In regard to this clone: With the read ending 3 residues before the CDR3 end, the germline J gene is used to fill in that end. The chain couples TRBV2 to TRBJ1-2; 8 positions match TRBD1. V trimming: 2 bases; J trimming: 1 base; junction bases outside the gene matches: 3. Germline V gene lookup returns CDR1 SNHLY and CDR2 FYNNEI. This CDR3 is built from 15 residues. The CDR3 reads CASSEQGAGNYGYTF. CDR3 bases read: TGTGCCAGCAGTGAACAGGGGGCTGGTAACTATGGC.

As regards this clone: The observed sequence ends 3 residues before the CDR3 terminus, with the missing tail filled in from the germline J gene. This chain uses TRBV12-3 or TRBV12-4 with TRBJ2-3, with 11 bases identical to TRBD1. With V trimmed by 4 bases and J by 3 bases, 3 bases remained unmatched. This CDR3 spans 15 amino acids. CDR3 sequence: CASSSGQGATDTQYF. The DNA read from the CDR3 is TGTGCCAGCAGTTCTGGACAGGGGGCTACAGATACG.

Details on this clone: The read is 3 residues too short to cover the CDR3 end, so that end is filled in from the germline J gene. The chain carries TRBV10-3 and TRBJ1-4; 10 bases agree with TRBD1. V was clipped by 3 bases and J by 8 bases; unmatched bases: 6. Germline V gene data show CDR1 as ENHRY and CDR2 as SYGVKD. This CDR3 spans 15 amino acids. The CDR3 spells CAISEGQGESEKLFF. The part of the CDR3 DNA that was read is TGTGCCATCAGTGAAGGACAGGGGGAAAGCGAAAAA.

A note on this clone: The read ends 3 residues early relative to the CDR3; the germline J gene fills the gap. This chain connects TRBV7-9 to TRBJ2-4, with 7 bases matching TRBD2. The CDR3 has 14 residues. Germline V gene lookup returns CDR1 SEHNR and CDR2 FQNEAQ (reference sequence). CDR3 DNA, as far as it was read: TGTGCCAGCAGCACCCGGGGAGGGAGCTATGGT. The encoded protein is CASSTRGGSYG. The CDR3 reads in full as CASSTRGGSYGQYF.

The sequenced part of the CDR3 DNA is TGCGCCAGCAGCTTGGGGCGCAGGTCTAGCACAGATACC. It yields the protein CASSLGRRSSTDT. The entire CDR3 protein reads CASSLGRRSSTDTQYF. The chain joins TRBV5-1 to TRBJ2-5; the D gene is possibly TRBD2 (5 bases). Read coverage stops 3 residues before the CDR3 terminus; the germline J gene supplies the remainder. This CDR3 has 16 residues. The germline V gene has CDR1 SGHRS and CDR2 YFSETQ.

To note about this clone: Coverage ceases 3 residues before the CDR3 finishes, and the germline J gene fills in the end. The rearrangement uses TRBV27 and TRBJ2-7, with unresolved D. Germline CDR1 and CDR2: MNHEY and SMNVEV (reference sequence). This CDR3 spans 14 amino acids. Trimming shortened V by 5 bases and J by 0 bases, and 11 bases separated the two germline ends. CDR3 sequence reads: CASSRRALSYEQYF. CDR3 DNA (partial): TGTGCCAGCAGTAGAAGGGCCCTCTCCTACGAG.

Of note for this clone: The read finishes 3 residues shy of the CDR3 end, and the germline J gene is used to complete it. This rearrangement joins TRBV5-6 to TRBJ2-1; D gene ambiguous. Germline CDR1 and CDR2: SGHDT and YYEEEE. V lost 2 bases and J lost 7, with 16 bases in between. The CDR3 runs 15 residues. The DNA read from the CDR3 is TGTGCCAGCAGCTTTGGATGGGCAGGTCAGAATGAG. This gives the protein CASSFGWAGQNE. From start to end, the CDR3 is CASSFGWAGQNEQFF.

Turning to this clone: The CDR3 end is not reached by the read, which stops 3 residues before it; the germline J gene fills it in. V usage is TRBV7-9 and J usage is TRBJ1-2, with D perhaps matching TRBD1 (6 bases). The CDR3 has 15 amino acids. Trimming took off 1 base at V and 4 bases at J, with 13 bases between the two ends. The germline V gene has CDR1 SEHNR and CDR2 FQNEAQ (reference sequence). The CDR3 loop is CASSLGGGTPYGYTF. Incomplete CDR3 DNA: TGTGCCAGCAGCTTAGGGGGGGGCACCCCCTATGGC.

About this clone: The junction and the germline gene differ at one end; a read error may be behind it. The CDR3 is cut off 3 residues early in the read; its end comes from the germline J gene. The V and J genes are TRBV7-2 and TRBJ2-3, with D perhaps TRBD1 (5 bases). The CDR3 totals 13 residues. Per the germline V gene, CDR1 is SGHTA and CDR2 is FQGNSA. The DNA read from the CDR3 is TGTGCCAGCAGTTTAGGGGCTAAAGAGACG. Protein sequence: CASSLGAKET. The CDR3, in full, reads CASSLGAKETQYF.

CDR3 residues: CSVSTGSYGYTF. The part of the CDR3 DNA that was read is TGCAGTGTGTCGACAGGGTCCTATGGC. V and J are TRBV20-1 and TRBJ1-2; TRBD1 matches 7 bases. Read coverage stops 3 residues before the CDR3 terminus; the germline J gene supplies the remainder. The CDR3 extends over 12 amino acids. Trimming at V came to 7 bases and at J to 4 bases, leaving 6 bases not matched to a gene. Germline V gives CDR1 DFQATT, CDR2 SNEGSKA (reference sequence).

Details on this clone: The read ends 3 residues shy of where the CDR3 ends; the end is completed using the germline J gene. The chain employs TRBV9 and TRBJ2-5, with D tentatively TRBD2 (6 bases). Germline CDR1 reads SGDLS; CDR2 reads YYNGEE. This CDR3 contains 17 residues. The ends were cut back, 0 bases at V and 2 bases at J, with 17 bases in the middle. The CDR3 bases that were read are TGTGCCAGCAGCGTAGGAATTAGCGGAGACCTTCAAGAGACC. Translated: CASSVGISGDLQET. The CDR3 in its entirety is CASSVGISGDLQETQYF.

Worth noting for this clone: The read terminates 3 residues ahead of where the CDR3 ends, so the germline J gene completes it. The chain recombines TRBV7-9 with TRBJ1-2; D is unclear. The CDR3 spans 15 residues. Germline loops: CDR1 SEHNR, CDR2 FQNEAQ (reference sequence). The sequenced CDR3 bases are TGTGCCAGCAGCTTAGCTGGACTAGCGGTCTACGAC. It encodes CASSLAGLAVYD. The whole CDR3 region reads CASSLAGLAVYDYTF.